These 6 T cell receptor beta chains share one sample of origin, sequenced in a study of T cell responses to AZD1222 COVID-19 vaccine. Repertoires were generated with immunoSEQ multiplex PCR, while TCRdb's copy carries only in-frame clones and drops some. Of 130,000 to 150,000 clones listed, about 90% are singletons. Specimen: peripheral blood, collected 28 days after the second AZD1222 dose. The receptor source for this set is an adult who received the AZD1222 COVID-19 vaccine.

This clone appeared once. The V gene is TRBV19, the J gene TRBJ2-7, with a possible D match to TRBD1 (6 bases). CDR3 length equals 12 residues. Per the germline V gene, CDR1 is LNHDA and CDR2 is SQIVND (reference sequence). V was pared by 9 bases and J by 4 bases, with 13 bases between. CDR3 DNA sequence: TGTGCCAGCAGATCCCAGGGGTACGAGCAGTACTTC. It specifies CASRSQGYEQYF.

This clone was counted at least ten times. The rearrangement links TRBV6-4 to TRBJ2-6; D remains unclear. The CDR3 totals 15 residues. Trimming removed 2 bases at V and 0 bases at J, with 5 bases between. Germline V gene data show CDR1 as MRHNA and CDR2 as SNTAGT. This chain's CDR3 is CASSDISSGANVLTF. In nucleotides, the CDR3 is TGTGCCAGCAGTGACATCTCCTCTGGGGCCAACGTCCTGACTTTC.

This clone was counted between two and nine times. This sequence joins TRBV5-6 and TRBJ1-2; D gene uncertain. Germline values: CDR1 SGHDT, CDR2 YYEEEE. Between the trimmed V and J ends, which lost 0 bases and 2 bases, there was a span of 14 bases. The CDR3 totals 16 residues. In DNA, the CDR3 is TGTGCCAGCAGCTTGGGTCCGGCGGTTTCGAACTATGGCTACACCTTC. This gives the protein CASSLGPAVSNYGYTF.

This clone was seen just once. The chain uses TRBV4-3 and TRBJ2-5; D may be TRBD2 (6 bases). The germline CDR1 and CDR2 sequences are LGHNA and YSLEER. CDR3 length: 13 amino acids. Trimming stripped 5 bases from V and 11 bases from J, with 18 bases between. In DNA, the CDR3 is TGCGCCAGCAGCAACCGAGGCGGGGAATCTCAGTACTTC. Encoded protein: CASSNRGGESQYF.

This clone was observed a single time. The chain's CDR3 is CASAPGGPETQYF. In DNA, the CDR3 is TGTGCCAGCGCTCCGGGTGGTCCAGAGACCCAGTACTTC. The rearrangement uses TRBV11-1 and TRBJ2-5, with no clear D. Germline CDR1 SGHAT, CDR2 FQDESV (reference sequence). V dropped 8 bases and J dropped 4 bases, with 14 bases sitting between them. This CDR3 has 13 residues.

The rearrangement joins TRBV23-1 to TRBJ2-3, with 9 nucleotides matching TRBD2. TRBV23-1 is labeled an ORF, and its function is uncertain. Trimming removed 3 bases from V and 0 bases from J; junction bases left unmatched: 28. The CDR3 spans 24 residues. DNA of the CDR3: TGCGCCAGCAGTCACCACGCGGGACCGCACTTTTGGAGCGGGGGGCCCCTAAGCACAGATACGCAGTATTTT. As protein: CASSHHAGPHFWSGGPLSTDTQYF.